A single sample gave rise to the 26 T cell receptor beta chains below, sequenced in a study of blood T cells in healthy people across ages. A second PCR, run for about 7 to 12 cycles, used a sample-barcoded 5' primer plus a J-beta primer mix. TCRdb re-analysed the 5' RACE reads in MiXCR, keeping a single row per CDR3 protein. The table has approximately 1.5 million distinct CDR3 sequences, roughly 32% seen once; the top ten hold around 10%. What was sequenced was blood. Receptors originate from a woman aged 30 to 39 in good health.

This chain joins TRBV9 and TRBJ1-2, with D possibly being TRBD1 (6 bases). V lost 5 bases, J lost 10 bases, and 12 bases lay in between. Germline loops: CDR1 SGDLS, CDR2 YYNGEE. The CDR3 is 11 residues long. The CDR3 sequence: CASSSEGDYTF. CDR3 sequence (DNA): TGTGCCAGCAGTTCAGAGGGGGACTACACCTTC.

The V gene is TRBV12-3 or TRBV12-4, the J gene TRBJ2-1; D is unresolved. There are 15 residues in the CDR3. Trimming took off 4 bases at V and 6 bases at J, with 16 bases between the two ends. The CDR3 sequence: CASSSLDSYCNEQFF. The CDR3 DNA sequence: TGTGCCAGCAGTTCCTTAGATAGCTACTGCAATGAGCAGTTCTTC.

V and J are TRBV5-1 and TRBJ2-3, with D unclear. V was clipped by 4 bases and J by 2 bases, with 11 bases between them. Per germline, CDR1 SGHRS and CDR2 YFSETQ. This CDR3 region has 14 residues. The DNA for the CDR3 is TGCGCCAGCAGCGGCGGCGAAATCACAGATACGCAGTATTTT. This translates into CASSGGEITDTQYF.

This clonotype appeared a few times. The chain joins TRBV9 to TRBJ2-7, with D possibly being TRBD2 (5 bases). CDR3 length: 14 residues. V was trimmed by 0 bases and J by 0 bases, leaving 7 bases between them. Germline V gives CDR1 SGDLS, CDR2 YYNGEE. The CDR3 sequence: CASSVDDYSYEQYF. CDR3 bases: TGTGCCAGCAGCGTAGACGACTACTCCTACGAGCAGTACTTC. The full variable domain, rest sourced from reference TRBV9 and TRBJ2-7, is DSGVTQTPKHLITATGQRVTLRCSPRSGDLSVYWYQQSLDQGLQFLIQYYNGEERAKGNILERFSAQQFPDLHSELNLSSLELGDSALYFCASSVDDYSYEQYFGPGTRLTVT.

Comments on this clonotype: Germline and junction disagree at one end, which may indicate a read error. This rearrangement joins TRBV28 to TRBJ2-5; D may be TRBD2 (7 bases). The J call may not be correct, given that the DNA end is closer to TRBJ2-7. The germline V gene encodes CDR1 MDHEN and CDR2 SYDVKM. The CDR3 has 15 residues. Here the CDR3 DNA reads TGTGCCAGCAATTTATCCGGTAGGGGGAGGGACGAGCAGTACTTC. Protein: CASNLSGRGRDEQYF.

This clonotype was seen repeatedly, ten times or more. This chain links TRBV12-3 or TRBV12-4 with TRBJ2-1; TRBD2 might be the D (7 bases). CDR3 length: 17 residues. Trimming left V 0 bases short and J 5 bases short, with 17 bases between. This CDR3 is CASSLAPRRGGHNEQFF. The DNA for the CDR3 is TGTGCCAGCAGTTTAGCCCCCAGAAGGGGGGGCCACAATGAGCAGTTCTTC.

The rearrangement links TRBV21-1 to TRBJ2-7. TRBV21-1 is deemed a pseudogene. This CDR3 is 12 amino acids long. In DNA form, the CDR3 reads TGTGCCAGCAGCCGGTCGAACTACGAGCAGTACTTC. It yields the protein CASSRSNYEQYF.

V gene TRBV3-1 combines with J gene TRBJ2-7; TRBD2 aligns across 9 bases. The germline V gene has CDR1 LGHDT and CDR2 YNNKEL (reference sequence). Losses at the gene ends were 4 bases for V and 12 bases for J; bases not matched to a gene: 13. This CDR3 spans 14 amino acids. The CDR3 bases are TGTGCCAGCAGCCGAACGGCGGGAGGGCCGACGACGTACTTC. Its protein product is CASSRTAGGPTTYF.

This clonotype was found a few times. V is TRBV6-1 and J is TRBJ2-7; possible D gene TRBD2, 7 bases. The germline CDR1 and CDR2 sequences are MNHNS and SASEGT. The CDR3 covers 13 residues. V lost 9 bases, J lost 3 bases, and 15 bases lay in between. CDR3 nucleotides: TGTGCCAGTAGGTCGGGGGGCCTCTACGAGCAGTACTTC. This encodes CASRSGGLYEQYF.

CDR3 amino acids: CATSDRDFEGGGYTF. CDR3 in DNA: TGTGCCACCAGTGATAGAGATTTCGAGGGTGGCGGCTACACCTTC. The chain links TRBV24-1 to TRBJ1-2; D call uncertain. Per the germline V gene, CDR1 is KGHDR and CDR2 is SFDVKD. The CDR3 loop spans 15 amino acids. V was cut by 3 bases and J by 8 bases, with 18 bases left in between.

This clonotype has more than one count but fewer than ten. This chain uses TRBV7-2 with TRBJ2-5; 8 bases agree with TRBD2. The CDR3 covers 17 residues. Germline V lookup: CDR1 SGHTA, CDR2 FQGNSA. Unmatched junction bases numbered 10, after V lost 3 bases and J lost 1 base. The CDR3 DNA reads TGTGCCAGCAGCTTCCCCCAACTAGCGGTACCCCAAGAGACCCAGTACTTC. Its translation is CASSFPQLAVPQETQYF.

The chain uses TRBV7-9 and TRBJ1-2; tentatively, D is TRBD1 (6 bases). The CDR3 loop spans 17 amino acids. The ends were cut back, 2 bases at V and 0 bases at J, with 16 bases in the middle. The germline V gene encodes CDR1 SEHNR and CDR2 FQNEAQ (reference sequence). DNA for the CDR3: TGTGCCAGCAGCTTACTGTACCAGGGGAGCGCTAACTATGGCTACACCTTC. The encoded protein is CASSLLYQGSANYGYTF.

This clonotype was seen repeatedly, ten times or more. The chain combines TRBV29-1 with TRBJ2-1, with TRBD2 matching over 11 bases. Germline-derived CDR1 and CDR2 are SQVTM and ANQGSEA. The CDR3 runs 14 residues. Unmatched junction bases numbered 9, after V lost 5 bases and J lost 9 bases. CDR3 loop: CSVLPSGGMGEQFF. For the CDR3, the DNA is TGCAGCGTTTTGCCTAGCGGGGGGATGGGTGAGCAGTTCTTC.

This clonotype has a count of ten or more. The V call is TRBV5-1, the J call TRBJ2-7; maybe TRBD1 (5 bases). Germline V gene data show CDR1 as SGHRS and CDR2 as YFSETQ. CDR3 length equals 14 residues. The V gene lost 0 bases and the J gene lost 2 bases, with 9 bases spanning the gap. For the CDR3, the DNA is TGCGCCAGCAGCTTGGATCAGGGCACCTACGAGCAGTACTTC. Translation: CASSLDQGTYEQYF.

The chain has TRBV20-1 and TRBJ2-3; TRBD2 is a possible D gene (6 bases). CDR3 size: 17 residues. Per the germline V gene, CDR1 is DFQATT and CDR2 is SNEGSKA (reference sequence). V lost 3 bases and J lost 9, with 28 bases in between. The CDR3 reads CSARPLVGGPRFATQYF. The CDR3 nucleotides read TGCAGTGCTAGGCCCTTGGTGGGGGGTCCTCGGTTTGCCACGCAGTATTTT.

V gene TRBV11-2 combines with J gene TRBJ2-7; 7 bases fit TRBD2. With 5 bases clipped from V and 6 bases from J, the junction kept 10 bases outside the gene matches. This CDR3 region has 14 residues. CDR1 and CDR2 from the germline V gene are SGHAT and FQNNGV. The CDR3 spells CASSTIPGGSEQYF. CDR3 nucleotide sequence: TGTGCCAGCAGCACCATTCCGGGGGGAAGCGAGCAGTACTTC.

V and J are TRBV27 and TRBJ1-2, with a tentative D call TRBD1 (6 bases). The V gene lost 2 bases and the J gene lost 2 bases, with 12 bases spanning the gap. Per germline, CDR1 MNHEY and CDR2 SMNVEV (reference sequence). This CDR3 is 15 amino acids long. CDR3 sequence reads: CASSLNGGRNYGYTF. CDR3 sequence (DNA): TGTGCCAGCAGTTTAAACGGGGGCCGGAACTATGGCTACACCTTC.

This clonotype was seen more than once but under ten times. CDR3 amino acids: CASSLASGTQRGYTF. CDR3 DNA: TGCGCCAGCAGCTTAGCCTCCGGGACCCAGCGAGGCTACACCTTC. The chain employs TRBV5-1 and TRBJ1-2; a weak D match, TRBD1 (5 bases). The CDR3 has 15 amino acids. Trimming took 2 bases from V and 8 from J, leaving 19 bases between them. Germline V gene sequence: CDR1 SGHRS, CDR2 YFSETQ.

A note on this clonotype: A read error may account for a junction end that differs from germline. V gene TRBV3-1 combines with J gene TRBJ2-5; 7 nucleotides match TRBD2. The CDR3 runs 16 residues. Per the germline V gene, CDR1 is LGHDT and CDR2 is YNNKEL (reference sequence). CDR3 protein: CASSQSSGRYQESQYF. DNA of the CDR3: TGTGCCAGCAGCCAGTCTAGCGGACGGTACCAAGAGTCCCAGTACTTC.

V gene TRBV10-1 combines with J gene TRBJ2-2; no firm D call. The CDR3 loop spans 13 amino acids. Trimming left V 2 bases short and J 5 bases short, with 6 bases between. Per germline, CDR1 WNHNN and CDR2 SYGVQD (reference sequence). The DNA of the CDR3 is TGCGCCAGCAGTGAGGCCCGGACCGGGGAGCTGTTTTTT. Its protein product is CASSEARTGELFF.

In this sample, this clonotype turned up a few times. The V and J genes are TRBV12-3 or TRBV12-4 and TRBJ2-5, with 13 bases lining up with TRBD2. The length of the CDR3 is 16 residues. V was pared by 5 bases and J by 5 bases, with 8 bases of the junction left unmatched. This CDR3 reads CASSRLAGGRRETQYF. The CDR3 nucleotides read TGTGCCAGCAGTAGACTAGCGGGGGGCCGGCGGGAGACCCAGTACTTC.

The chain employs TRBV27 and TRBJ2-2, with a possible D match to TRBD1 (5 bases). This CDR3 is 16 amino acids long. Trimming shortened V by 0 bases and J by 4 bases, and 12 bases separated the two germline ends. Germline V lookup: CDR1 MNHEY, CDR2 SMNVEV (reference sequence). In nucleotides, the CDR3 is TGTGCCAGCAGTTTATCAACAGGAGTGCGCACCGGGGAGCTGTTTTTT. This gives the protein CASSLSTGVRTGELFF.

V gene TRBV9 combines with J gene TRBJ2-1; TRBD2 agrees at 9 bases. V was pared by 2 bases and J by 0 bases, with 12 bases of the junction left unmatched. The CDR3 has 19 amino acids. Germline CDR1 SGDLS, CDR2 YYNGEE. The CDR3 spells CASSVSSGAYLSSYNEQFF. CDR3 in DNA: TGTGCCAGCAGCGTCTCTAGCGGGGCGTATCTGAGCTCCTACAATGAGCAGTTCTTC.

This clonotype turned up a few times. The chain carries TRBV20-1 and TRBJ1-2; TRBD1 matches 10 bases. V lost 1 base, J lost 4 bases, and 9 bases stayed unmatched. The CDR3 spans 16 residues. Per the germline V gene, CDR1 is DFQATT and CDR2 is SNEGSKA (reference sequence). CDR3 nucleotides: TGCAGTGCTAGAGTCTCCGGGACAGGGGTTACCTATGGCTACACCTTC. Residues: CSARVSGTGVTYGYTF.

This chain joins TRBV12-3 or TRBV12-4 and TRBJ2-1, with TRBD1 matching over 9 bases. CDR3 length equals 14 residues. With 1 base clipped from V and 9 bases from J, the junction kept 4 bases outside the gene matches. The DNA of the CDR3 is TGTGCCAGCAGTTTAGGGACAGGGGCGGTTGAGCAGTTCTTC. This gives the protein CASSLGTGAVEQFF.

The genes are TRBV7-8 and TRBJ1-1; a weak D match, TRBD1 (6 bases). This CDR3 contains 14 residues. The germline V and J ends were trimmed by 4 bases and 6 bases, with 15 bases remaining between them. Germline loops: CDR1 SGHVS, CDR2 FQNEAQ. The CDR3 bases are TGTGCCAGCAGCTACAGGGATCTGGACCCTGAAGCTTTCTTT. Its translation: CASSYRDLDPEAFF.